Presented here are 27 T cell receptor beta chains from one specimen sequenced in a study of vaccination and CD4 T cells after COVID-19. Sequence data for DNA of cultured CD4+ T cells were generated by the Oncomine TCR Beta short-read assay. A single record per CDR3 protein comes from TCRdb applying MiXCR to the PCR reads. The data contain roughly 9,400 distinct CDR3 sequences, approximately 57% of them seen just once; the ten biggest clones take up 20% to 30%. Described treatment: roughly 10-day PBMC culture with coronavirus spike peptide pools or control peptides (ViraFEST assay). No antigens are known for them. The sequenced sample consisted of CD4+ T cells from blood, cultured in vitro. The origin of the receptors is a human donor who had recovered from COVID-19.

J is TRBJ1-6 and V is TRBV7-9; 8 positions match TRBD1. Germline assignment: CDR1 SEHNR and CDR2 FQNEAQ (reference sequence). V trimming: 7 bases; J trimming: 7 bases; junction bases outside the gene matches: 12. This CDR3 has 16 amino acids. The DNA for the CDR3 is TGTGCCAGCACCCCCGAAAACCGGGACAGGAATTCACCCCTCCACTTT. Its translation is CASTPENRDRNSPLHF.

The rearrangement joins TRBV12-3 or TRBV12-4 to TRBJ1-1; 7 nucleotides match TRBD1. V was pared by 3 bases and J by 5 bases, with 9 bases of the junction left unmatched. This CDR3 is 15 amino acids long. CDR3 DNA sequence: TGTGCCAGCAGTTTTGAGGGGGCCGGGATAACTGAAGCTTTCTTT. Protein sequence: CASSFEGAGITEAFF.

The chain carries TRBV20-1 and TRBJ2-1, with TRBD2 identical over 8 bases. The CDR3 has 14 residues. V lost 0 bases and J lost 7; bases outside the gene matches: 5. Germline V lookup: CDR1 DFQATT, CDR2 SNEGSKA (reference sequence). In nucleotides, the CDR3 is TGCAGTGCTAGAGACCCTAGCGGGTCGAATGAGCAGTTCTTC. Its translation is CSARDPSGSNEQFF.

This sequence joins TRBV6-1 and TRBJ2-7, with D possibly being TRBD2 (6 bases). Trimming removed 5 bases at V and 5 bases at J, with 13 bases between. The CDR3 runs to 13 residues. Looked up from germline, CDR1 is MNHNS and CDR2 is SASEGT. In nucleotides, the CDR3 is TGTGCCAGCAGTATACGCTGGGGGGACGAGCAGTACTTC. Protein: CASSIRWGDEQYF.

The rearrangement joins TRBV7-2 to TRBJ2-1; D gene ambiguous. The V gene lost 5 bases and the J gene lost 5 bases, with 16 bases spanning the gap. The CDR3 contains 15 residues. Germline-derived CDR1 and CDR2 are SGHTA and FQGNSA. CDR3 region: CASSPEAPTNNEQFF. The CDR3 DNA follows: TGTGCCAGCAGCCCCGAGGCGCCTACTAACAATGAGCAGTTCTTC.

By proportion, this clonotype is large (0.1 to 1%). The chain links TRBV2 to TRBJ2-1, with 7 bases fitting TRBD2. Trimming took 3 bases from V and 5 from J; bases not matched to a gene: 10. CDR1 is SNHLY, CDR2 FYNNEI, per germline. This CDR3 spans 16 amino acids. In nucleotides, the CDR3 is TGTGCCAGCAGTGATTCCGGCGGGAGTAGAGACAATGAGCAGTTCTTC. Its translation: CASSDSGGSRDNEQFF.

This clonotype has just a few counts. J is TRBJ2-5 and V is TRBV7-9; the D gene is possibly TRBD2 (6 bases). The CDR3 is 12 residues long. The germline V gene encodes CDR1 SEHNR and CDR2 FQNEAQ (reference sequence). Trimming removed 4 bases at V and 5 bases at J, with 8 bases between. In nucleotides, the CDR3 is TGTGCCAGCAGCTCAGGGAGGGAGACCCAGTACTTC. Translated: CASSSGRETQYF.

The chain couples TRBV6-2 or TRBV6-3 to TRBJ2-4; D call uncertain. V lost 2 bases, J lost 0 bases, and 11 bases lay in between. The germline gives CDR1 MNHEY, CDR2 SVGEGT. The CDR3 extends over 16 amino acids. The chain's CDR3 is CASSYKADLAKNIQYF. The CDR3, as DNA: TGTGCCAGCAGTTACAAGGCGGACCTAGCCAAAAACATTCAGTACTTC.

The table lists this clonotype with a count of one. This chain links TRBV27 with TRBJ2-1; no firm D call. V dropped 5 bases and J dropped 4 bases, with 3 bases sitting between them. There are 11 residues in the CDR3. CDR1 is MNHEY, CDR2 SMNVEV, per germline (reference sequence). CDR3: CASSNYNEQFF. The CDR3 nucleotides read TGTGCCAGCAGTAATTACAATGAGCAGTTCTTC.

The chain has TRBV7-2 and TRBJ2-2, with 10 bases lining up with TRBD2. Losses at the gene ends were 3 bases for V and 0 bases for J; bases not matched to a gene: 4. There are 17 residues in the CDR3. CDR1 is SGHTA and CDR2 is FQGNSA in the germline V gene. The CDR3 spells CASSFRAGGPNTGELFF. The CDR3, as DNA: TGTGCCAGCAGCTTCCGAGCGGGAGGGCCGAACACCGGGGAGCTGTTTTTT.

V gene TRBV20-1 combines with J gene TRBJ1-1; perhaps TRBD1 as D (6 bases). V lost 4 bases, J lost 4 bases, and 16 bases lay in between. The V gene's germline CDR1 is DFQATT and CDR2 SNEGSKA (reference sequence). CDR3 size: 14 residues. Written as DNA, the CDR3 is TGCAGTGCTATCCAGGGGCAGGTCGGCACTGAAGCTTTCTTT. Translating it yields CSAIQGQVGTEAFF.

CDR3 residues: CAISEGAAVGDTQYF. The CDR3 bases are TGTGCCATCAGTGAGGGGGCTGCTGTAGGAGATACGCAGTATTTT. The rearrangement joins TRBV10-3 to TRBJ2-3; D perhaps matches TRBD1 (5 bases). CDR1 is ENHRY and CDR2 is SYGVKD in the germline V gene. V shed 2 bases and J shed 5 bases, with 14 bases lying between them. This CDR3 contains 15 residues.

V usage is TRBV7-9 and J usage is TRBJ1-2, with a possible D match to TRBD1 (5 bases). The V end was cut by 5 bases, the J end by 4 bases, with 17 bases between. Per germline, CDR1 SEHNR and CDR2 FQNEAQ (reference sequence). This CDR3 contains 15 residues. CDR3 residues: CASSPSVRAGYGYTF. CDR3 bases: TGTGCCAGCAGCCCTTCCGTCAGGGCTGGCTATGGCTACACCTTC.

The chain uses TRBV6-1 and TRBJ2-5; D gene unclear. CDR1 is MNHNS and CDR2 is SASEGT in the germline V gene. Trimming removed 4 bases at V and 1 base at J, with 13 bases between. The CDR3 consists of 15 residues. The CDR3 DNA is TGTGCCAGCAGTGGAGAGATCTTATCCCAAGAGACCCAGTACTTC. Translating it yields CASSGEILSQETQYF.

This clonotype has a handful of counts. CDR3 sequence: CASGWAGGELFF. Here the CDR3 DNA reads TGTGCCAGCGGTTGGGCAGGCGGGGAGCTGTTTTTT. The chain combines TRBV6-5 with TRBJ2-2; unclear D gene. The CDR3 spans 12 residues. Germline V gives CDR1 MNHEY, CDR2 SVGAGI. Trimming shortened V by 8 bases and J by 7 bases, and 11 bases separated the two germline ends.

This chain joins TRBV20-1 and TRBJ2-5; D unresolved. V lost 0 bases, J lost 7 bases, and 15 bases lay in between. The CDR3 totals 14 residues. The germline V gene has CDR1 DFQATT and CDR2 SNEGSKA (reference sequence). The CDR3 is CSAREGGPVTTQYF. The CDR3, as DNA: TGCAGTGCTAGAGAAGGCGGTCCTGTGACGACCCAGTACTTC.

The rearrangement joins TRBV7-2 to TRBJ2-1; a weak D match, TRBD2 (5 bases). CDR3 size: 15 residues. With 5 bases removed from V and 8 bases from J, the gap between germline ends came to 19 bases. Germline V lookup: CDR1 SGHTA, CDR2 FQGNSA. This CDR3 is CASSPGPGIPHEQFF. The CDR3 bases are TGTGCCAGCAGCCCAGGTCCCGGGATCCCTCATGAGCAGTTCTTC.

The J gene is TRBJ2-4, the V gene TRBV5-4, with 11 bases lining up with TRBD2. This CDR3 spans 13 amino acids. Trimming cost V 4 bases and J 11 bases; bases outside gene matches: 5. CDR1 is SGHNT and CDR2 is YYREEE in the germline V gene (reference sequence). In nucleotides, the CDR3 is TGTGCCAGCAGCCCCCTGGGACTAGCGGTTCAGTACTTC. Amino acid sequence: CASSPLGLAVQYF. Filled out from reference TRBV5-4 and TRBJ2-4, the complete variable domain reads ETGVTQSPTHLIKTRGQQVTLRCSSQSGHNTVSWYQQALGQGPQFIFQYYREEENGRGNFPPRFSGLQFPNYSSELNVNALELDDSALYLCASSPLGLAVQYFGAGTRLSVL.

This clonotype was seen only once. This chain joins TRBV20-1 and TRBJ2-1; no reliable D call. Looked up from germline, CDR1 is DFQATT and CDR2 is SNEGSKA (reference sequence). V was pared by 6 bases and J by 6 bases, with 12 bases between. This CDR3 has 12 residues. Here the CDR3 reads CSAPKAGNEQFF. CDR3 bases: TGCAGTGCCCCAAAGGCAGGCAATGAGCAGTTCTTC.

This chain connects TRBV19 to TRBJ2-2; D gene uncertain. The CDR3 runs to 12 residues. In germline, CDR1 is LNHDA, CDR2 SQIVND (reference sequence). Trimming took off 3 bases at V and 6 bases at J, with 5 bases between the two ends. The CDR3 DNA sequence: TGTGCCAGTAGTATGTTCCCCGGGGAGCTGTTTTTT. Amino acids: CASSMFPGELFF.

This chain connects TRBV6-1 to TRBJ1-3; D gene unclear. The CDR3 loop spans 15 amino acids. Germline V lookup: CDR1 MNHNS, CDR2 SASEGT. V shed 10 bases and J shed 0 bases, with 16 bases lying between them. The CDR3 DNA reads TGTGCCACCACCCTCTCTGGCGACTCTGGAAACACCATATATTTT. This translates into CATTLSGDSGNTIYF.

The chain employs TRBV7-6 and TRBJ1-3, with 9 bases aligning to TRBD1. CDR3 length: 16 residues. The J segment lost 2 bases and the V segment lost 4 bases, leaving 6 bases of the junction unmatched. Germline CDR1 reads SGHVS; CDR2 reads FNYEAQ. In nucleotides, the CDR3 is TGTGCCAGCAGCTCCAGGACAGGGGTAGCTGGAAACACCATATATTTT. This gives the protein CASSSRTGVAGNTIYF. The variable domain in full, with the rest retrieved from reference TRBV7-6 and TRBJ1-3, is GAGVSQSPRYKVTKRGQDVALRCDPISGHVSLYWYRQALGQGPEFLTYFNYEAQQDKSGLPNDRFSAERPEGSISTLTIQRTEQRDSAMYRCASSSRTGVAGNTIYFGEGSWLTVV.

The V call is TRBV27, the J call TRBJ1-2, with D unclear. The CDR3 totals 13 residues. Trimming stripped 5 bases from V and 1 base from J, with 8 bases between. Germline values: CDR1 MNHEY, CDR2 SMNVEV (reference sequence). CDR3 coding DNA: TGTGCCAGCAGTGGGAGACTTAACTATGGCTACACCTTC. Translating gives CASSGRLNYGYTF.

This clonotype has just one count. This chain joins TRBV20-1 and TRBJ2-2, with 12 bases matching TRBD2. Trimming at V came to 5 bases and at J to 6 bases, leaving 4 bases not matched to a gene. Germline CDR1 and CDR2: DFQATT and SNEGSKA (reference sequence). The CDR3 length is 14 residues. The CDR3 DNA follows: TGCAGTGCTGGAGGACTAGCGGGATCCGGGGAGCTGTTTTTT. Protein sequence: CSAGGLAGSGELFF.

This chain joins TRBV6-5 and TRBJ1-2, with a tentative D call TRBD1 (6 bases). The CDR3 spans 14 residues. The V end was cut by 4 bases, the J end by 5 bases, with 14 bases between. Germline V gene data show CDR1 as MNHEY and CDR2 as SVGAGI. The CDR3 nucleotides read TGTGCCAGCAGTTCAAGGACAGAGGTTTATGGCTACACCTTC. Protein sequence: CASSSRTEVYGYTF.

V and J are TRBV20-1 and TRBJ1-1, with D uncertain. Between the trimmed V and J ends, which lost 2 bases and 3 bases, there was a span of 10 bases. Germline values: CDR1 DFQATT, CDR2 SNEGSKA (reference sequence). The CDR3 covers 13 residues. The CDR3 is CSARSASYTEAFF. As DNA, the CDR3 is TGCAGTGCTAGATCGGCCAGCTACACTGAAGCTTTCTTT.

The CDR3 loop is CASSFQQGSRQPQHF. DNA for the CDR3: TGTGCCAGCAGTTTTCAACAGGGGTCACGTCAGCCCCAGCATTTT. The V gene is TRBV28, the J gene TRBJ1-5, with 7 bases aligning to TRBD1. V was pared by 3 bases and J by 6 bases, with 8 bases of the junction left unmatched. Germline V gene data show CDR1 as MDHEN and CDR2 as SYDVKM. The CDR3 length is 15 residues.